These 15 T cell receptor beta chains came from one sample sequenced in a study of blood T cell repertoires in COVID-19. Produced via immunoSEQ multiplex PCR; TCRdb's table is partial and in-frame only. The table includes 150,000 to 200,000 clones, more than 85% detected once. The sequencing sample was made of peripheral blood. The receptor source for this set is a woman in her twenties or thirties with active or convalescent COVID-19.

The rearrangement joins TRBV7-2 to TRBJ2-1; perhaps TRBD2 as D (5 bases). V lost 4 bases and J lost 8, with 9 bases in between. This CDR3 is 12 amino acids long. CDR1 and CDR2 (germline): SGHTA, FQGNSA. DNA for the CDR3: TGTGCCAGCAGCTCTAGCCTCCATGAGCAGTTCTTC. Protein sequence: CASSSSLHEQFF.

V is TRBV11-2 and J is TRBJ2-7; 13 nucleotides align to TRBD2. Germline values: CDR1 SGHAT, CDR2 FQNNGV. The CDR3 sequence is 17 residues long. Trimming cost V 5 bases and J 7 bases; bases outside gene matches: 14. The CDR3 DNA is TGTGCCAGCAGCCCCGGGCGACTAGCGGGAGGAGGTTTAGAGCAGTACTTC. This sequence encodes CASSPGRLAGGGLEQYF.

V usage is TRBV3-1 (or the pseudogene TRBV3-2) and J usage is TRBJ1-2; possible D gene TRBD1, 5 bases. The CDR3 is made up of 12 amino acids. Looked up from germline, CDR1 is LGHDT and CDR2 is YNNKEL (reference sequence). The V gene lost 4 bases and the J gene lost 5 bases, with 8 bases spanning the gap. Here the CDR3 reads CASSRTRYGYTF. The CDR3, as DNA: TGTGCCAGCAGCCGGACACGATATGGCTACACCTTC.

The chain recombines TRBV5-6 with TRBJ1-1; D remains unclear. The CDR3 extends over 13 amino acids. The V end was cut by 6 bases, the J end by 1 base, with 10 bases between. CDR1 SGHDT and CDR2 YYEEEE come from the germline V gene. Here the CDR3 reads CASTPVGNTEAFF. CDR3 DNA: TGTGCCAGCACCCCCGTCGGGAACACTGAAGCTTTCTTT.

The rearrangement joins TRBV19 to TRBJ2-7, with TRBD1 identical over 10 bases. The germline CDR1 and CDR2 sequences are LNHDA and SQIVND (reference sequence). The CDR3 runs to 14 residues. J was trimmed by 5 bases and V by 7 bases; bases with no gene match: 8. The DNA of the CDR3 is TGTGCCAGTACCATGACAGGGGGCGCTGACGAGCAGTACTTC. Protein: CASTMTGGADEQYF.

This chain joins TRBV5-5 and TRBJ2-1; 10 bases map to TRBD2. Germline CDR1 SGHKS, CDR2 YYEKEE (reference sequence). Trimming took 0 bases from V and 5 from J; bases not matched to a gene: 5. The CDR3 sequence is 16 residues long. The CDR3 loop reads CASSLGGTSVDNEQFF. The CDR3 coding sequence is TGTGCCAGCAGCTTGGGAGGGACTAGCGTGGACAATGAGCAGTTCTTC. Together with reference TRBV5-5 and TRBJ2-1, the CDR3 gives the full variable domain: DAGVTQSPTHLIKTRGQQVTLRCSPISGHKSVSWYQQVLGQGPQFIFQYYEKEERGRGNFPDRFSARQFPNYSSELNVNALLLGDSALYLCASSLGGTSVDNEQFFGPGTRLTVL.

This clone was recorded a few times. This sequence joins TRBV6-5 and TRBJ1-4; 9 nucleotides align to TRBD1. The CDR3 contains 15 residues. V lost 6 bases and J lost 5; bases outside the gene matches: 7. Germline V gene sequence: CDR1 MNHEY, CDR2 SVGAGI. The CDR3 spells CASSRTGTGNEKLFF. CDR3 nucleotides: TGTGCCAGCAGCCGAACCGGGACAGGGAATGAAAAACTGTTTTTT.

The chain recombines TRBV6-6 with TRBJ1-2; TRBD1 is a possible D gene (6 bases). V lost 4 bases and J 5 bases, leaving 8 bases between the germline ends. The germline CDR1 and CDR2 sequences are MNHNY and SVGAGI (reference sequence). The CDR3 has 12 amino acids. CDR3 coding DNA: TGTGCCAGCAGTTCAGGGGATTATGGCTACACCTTC. Protein sequence: CASSSGDYGYTF.

V usage is TRBV27 and J usage is TRBJ2-2, with 8 bases identical to TRBD1. The CDR3 is 14 amino acids. The V segment lost 5 bases and the J segment 6 bases; nucleotides outside the gene matches: 5. Germline CDR1 reads MNHEY; CDR2 reads SMNVEV (reference sequence). The DNA for the CDR3 is TGTGCCAGCAGTCCCGGACAGGGTCCCGGGGAGCTGTTTTTT. It translates to CASSPGQGPGELFF.

This chain joins TRBV2 and TRBJ1-1; D is possibly TRBD1 (5 bases). Trimming took off 6 bases at V and 5 bases at J, with 19 bases between the two ends. This CDR3 is 15 amino acids long. CDR1 and CDR2 from the germline V gene are SNHLY and FYNNEI. The CDR3 reads CASSPSTTGNTEAFF. CDR3 DNA sequence: TGTGCCAGCAGCCCCTCTACTACAGGTAATACTGAAGCTTTCTTT.

This chain links TRBV4-1 with TRBJ2-2; no clear D gene. Germline assignment: CDR1 MGHRA and CDR2 YSYEKL. The V end lost 1 base, the J end lost 5 bases, and 8 bases lay between the germline ends. CDR3 length: 14 residues. This CDR3 is CASSQVLDTGELFF. The CDR3 coding sequence is TGCGCCAGCAGCCAAGTCTTAGATACCGGGGAGCTGTTTTTT.

The chain recombines TRBV28 with TRBJ2-2, with 7 bases fitting TRBD1. V shed 5 bases and J 8 bases; nucleotides not matched to a gene: 5. The CDR3 is 13 amino acids. The germline V gene has CDR1 MDHEN and CDR2 SYDVKM. The CDR3 spells CASSPGQSGELFF. The CDR3 nucleotides are TGTGCCAGCAGTCCGGGACAGTCAGGGGAGCTGTTTTTT.

This chain uses TRBV6-6 with TRBJ1-1, with 7 positions matching TRBD1. V lost 6 bases, J lost 1 base, and 5 bases stayed unmatched. CDR1 MNHNY and CDR2 SVGAGI come from the germline V gene (reference sequence). The CDR3 sequence is 14 residues long. CDR3 bases: TGTGCCAGCAGGGGGACAGAAGCGAACACTGAAGCTTTCTTT. Its protein product is CASRGTEANTEAFF.

The chain couples TRBV6-5 to TRBJ2-2, with 11 bases lining up with TRBD1. V lost 8 bases and J lost 5; bases outside the gene matches: 7. The length of the CDR3 is 15 residues. Looked up from germline, CDR1 is MNHEY and CDR2 is SVGAGI. In DNA, the CDR3 is TGTGCCAGCGCCCCGGGACAGGGGGGTACCGGGGAGCTGTTTTTT. Amino acid sequence: CASAPGQGGTGELFF.

This chain joins TRBV24-1 and TRBJ2-1, with 11 bases aligning to TRBD2. The CDR3 covers 17 residues. Germline values: CDR1 KGHDR, CDR2 SFDVKD. V dropped 5 bases and J dropped 5; count of bases not matched to a gene: 10. Here the CDR3 DNA reads TGTGCCACCAGTGTCTCCACTAGCGGGAGTTTCCACAATGAGCAGTTCTTC. The encoded protein is CATSVSTSGSFHNEQFF.